These 20 T cell receptor beta chains were all obtained from the same sample, sequenced in a study of blood T cell repertoires in COVID-19 (TCRdb year 2020). Libraries came from the immunoSEQ multiplex PCR assay. TCRdb took over this immuneACCESS table, retaining in-frame rearrangements with V and J assigned. Such tables are incomplete; in checked studies, under half of the missing clones stem from an unresolved V gene, and the remainder is unexplained. This sample lists 95,000 to 150,000 clones; 80% to 90% were detected once. The ten largest clonotypes hold 25% to 30% of the sample. The sequenced sample consisted of peripheral blood. The receptors were gathered from a man aged 70-80 years with active or convalescent COVID-19.

V gene TRBV7-2 combines with J gene TRBJ1-1; D is perhaps TRBD1 (5 bases). The V gene lost 1 base and the J gene lost 10 bases, with 19 bases spanning the gap. The germline gives CDR1 SGHTA, CDR2 FQGNSA. The CDR3 has 15 residues. CDR3 in amino acids: CASSLGQLGPNLAFF. The CDR3 bases are TGTGCCAGCAGCTTAGGACAGCTCGGACCCAACCTAGCTTTCTTT.

This clone was counted only a few times. V usage is TRBV18 and J usage is TRBJ1-4; unclear D gene. Looked up from germline, CDR1 is KGHSH and CDR2 is LQKENI. The CDR3 length is 19 residues. V was trimmed by 2 bases and J by 0 bases, leaving 19 bases between them. As DNA, the CDR3 is TGTGCCAGCTCACCAAGTACTTACCAGACAACTCCAACTAATGAAAAACTGTTTTTT. This codes for CASSPSTYQTTPTNEKLFF.

This clone has a single count. At one end the junction does not follow the germline gene, possibly because of a read error. The chain joins TRBV6-2 or TRBV6-3 to TRBJ2-2; D is unclear. The CDR3 covers 18 residues. The germline V gene encodes CDR1 MNHEY and CDR2 SVGEGT. CDR3 DNA sequence: TGTGCCAGCAGCTACTTAAGGCGGAGACTCCACAACACCGGGGAGCTGTTTTTT. Translation: CASSYLRRRLHNTGELFF.

The gene calls are TRBV19 and TRBJ2-5; 8 bases align to TRBD1. The CDR3 sequence is 14 residues long. J was trimmed by 3 bases and V by 3 bases; bases with no gene match: 3. The germline V gene encodes CDR1 LNHDA and CDR2 SQIVND (reference sequence). For the CDR3, the DNA is TGTGCCAGTAGTATCCGACAGGGGAAAGAGACCCAGTACTTC. Protein product: CASSIRQGKETQYF. Full variable domain (missing parts from reference TRBV19 and TRBJ2-5): DGGITQSPKYLFRKEGQNVTLSCEQNLNHDAMYWYRQDPGQGLRLIYYSQIVNDFQKGDIAEGYSVSREKKESFPLTVTSAQKNPTAFYLCASSIRQGKETQYFGPGTRLLVL.

This CDR3 reads CASSSYRGGNTEAFF. The CDR3 DNA reads TGTGCCAGCAGTAGCTACAGGGGAGGGAACACTGAAGCTTTCTTT. The chain uses TRBV27 and TRBJ1-1; 7 bases agree with TRBD1. Unmatched junction bases numbered 7, after V lost 5 bases and J lost 1 base. CDR3 size: 15 residues. Germline CDR1 and CDR2: MNHEY and SMNVEV (reference sequence).

The gene calls are TRBV18 and TRBJ2-5; the D gene is possibly TRBD1 (7 bases). The CDR3 is 13 residues long. Germline CDR1 and CDR2: KGHSH and LQKENI. Trimming took off 10 bases at V and 3 bases at J, with 15 bases between the two ends. The CDR3 DNA reads TGTGCCACCTGCAGGGGGGAGGAAGAGACCCAGTACTTC. Its protein product is CATCRGEEETQYF.

The V gene is TRBV19, the J gene TRBJ2-7; D unresolved. CDR1 LNHDA and CDR2 SQIVND come from the germline V gene (reference sequence). CDR3 length: 13 amino acids. Between the trimmed V and J ends, which lost 1 base and 3 bases, there was a span of 7 bases. CDR3 in DNA: TGTGCCAGTAGTATAGGTACATACTACGAGCAGTACTTC. The encoded protein is CASSIGTYYEQYF.

The chain is built from TRBV6-1 and TRBJ2-7; 11 positions agree with TRBD2. CDR1 and CDR2 (germline): MNHNS, SASEGT. CDR3 length equals 17 residues. V dropped 0 bases and J dropped 6; count of bases not matched to a gene: 10. CDR3 sequence: CASSEATSLAGAGEQYF. The DNA for the CDR3 is TGTGCCAGCAGTGAAGCCACCTCACTAGCGGGAGCCGGCGAGCAGTACTTC.

The chain is built from TRBV19 and TRBJ2-3; 7 bases fit TRBD2. V shed 8 bases, J shed 0 bases, and the junction held 11 bases outside the gene matches. CDR1 and CDR2 (germline): LNHDA, SQIVND (reference sequence). This CDR3 is built from 16 residues. CDR3: CASSRLAVTSTDTQYF. CDR3 nucleotide sequence: TGTGCCAGTTCGAGACTAGCCGTAACTAGCACAGATACGCAGTATTTT.

The chain couples TRBV20-1 to TRBJ2-7, with D possibly matching TRBD2 (5 bases). Germline loops: CDR1 DFQATT, CDR2 SNEGSKA (reference sequence). V was pared by 1 base and J by 5 bases, with 6 bases between. The CDR3 is 11 amino acids. The CDR3 coding sequence is TGCAGTGCTAGAGCGGGGAACGAGCAGTACTTC. It translates to CSARAGNEQYF.

The CDR3 region is CASSSRGGNEQYF. In DNA form, the CDR3 reads TGTGCCAGCAGTTCCCGGGGGGGAAACGAGCAGTACTTC. The rearrangement links TRBV28 to TRBJ2-7; 8 nucleotides agree with TRBD2. CDR3 length: 13 residues. CDR1 MDHEN and CDR2 SYDVKM come from the germline V gene. Trimming removed 4 bases from V and 5 bases from J; junction bases left unmatched: 4.

The chain is built from TRBV6-4 and TRBJ2-2, with TRBD1 matching over 8 bases. The CDR3 loop spans 14 amino acids. Germline V gene sequence: CDR1 MRHNA, CDR2 SNTAGT. J gave up 1 base and V 6 bases, and 1 base lay outside the gene matches. CDR3 DNA sequence: TGTGCCAGCAGGGGGACAGGGAACACCGGGGAGCTGTTTTTT. This sequence encodes CASRGTGNTGELFF.

The chain combines TRBV19 with TRBJ2-3; a possible D gene is TRBD2 (6 bases). Germline V gene sequence: CDR1 LNHDA, CDR2 SQIVND (reference sequence). This CDR3 is built from 15 residues. V lost 6 bases and J 1 base, leaving 14 bases between the germline ends. CDR3: CASRVGREGTDTQYF. The CDR3 DNA follows: TGTGCCAGTAGGGTCGGGCGGGAAGGCACAGATACGCAGTATTTT. The full variable domain, its missing parts supplied by reference TRBV19 and TRBJ2-3, is DGGITQSPKYLFRKEGQNVTLSCEQNLNHDAMYWYRQDPGQGLRLIYYSQIVNDFQKGDIAEGYSVSREKKESFPLTVTSAQKNPTAFYLCASRVGREGTDTQYFGPGTRLTVL.

This clone was picked up one time. The V gene is TRBV2, the J gene TRBJ1-1, with TRBD1 matching 8 bases. From germline, CDR1 is SNHLY and CDR2 FYNNEI. The CDR3 runs to 14 residues. J gave up 5 bases and V 4 bases, and 6 bases lay outside the gene matches. The CDR3 here is CASSVTGQATEAFF. CDR3 nucleotides: TGTGCCAGCAGTGTCACGGGACAGGCAACTGAAGCTTTCTTT. Full variable domain (outside the CDR3, taken from reference TRBV2 and TRBJ1-1): EPEVTQTPSHQVTQMGQEVILRCVPISNHLYFYWYRQILGQKVEFLVSFYNNEISEKSEIFDDQFSVERPDGSNFTLKIRSTKLEDSAMYFCASSVTGQATEAFFGQGTRLTVV.

V and J are TRBV5-1 and TRBJ1-2, with 9 positions matching TRBD1. Looked up from germline, CDR1 is SGHRS and CDR2 is YFSETQ. The V segment lost 2 bases and the J segment 7 bases; nucleotides outside the gene matches: 3. This CDR3 spans 13 amino acids. The CDR3 loop reads CASSFGTGSGYTF. In DNA, the CDR3 is TGCGCCAGCAGCTTCGGGACAGGGTCTGGCTACACCTTC.

The rearrangement links TRBV7-2 to TRBJ1-1, with 8 bases fitting TRBD1. The CDR3 is 15 residues long. V lost 5 bases and J lost 5; bases outside the gene matches: 10. Germline CDR1 reads SGHTA; CDR2 reads FQGNSA. The CDR3 DNA reads as TGTGCCAGCAGCGGCCACAGGGGGGTATGGACTGAAGCTTTCTTT. This sequence encodes CASSGHRGVWTEAFF. Full variable domain (outside the CDR3, taken from reference TRBV7-2 and TRBJ1-1): GAGVSQSPSNKVTEKGKDVELRCDPISGHTALYWYRQSLGQGLEFLIYFQGNSAPDKSGLPSDRFSAERTGGSVSTLTIQRTQQEDSAVYLCASSGHRGVWTEAFFGQGTRLTVV.

This clone occurred a few times. The rearrangement joins TRBV7-8 to TRBJ1-5; the D is unclear. Germline CDR1 SGHVS, CDR2 FQNEAQ. This CDR3 is 15 amino acids long. V was shortened by 6 bases and J by 0 bases, with 12 bases between the two germline ends. CDR3 residues: CASSSESYSNQPQHF. The CDR3 nucleotides read TGTGCCAGCAGTTCCGAGTCGTATAGCAATCAGCCCCAGCATTTT.

This chain joins TRBV5-5 and TRBJ2-2; maybe TRBD2 (5 bases). The CDR3 loop spans 14 amino acids. In germline, CDR1 is SGHKS, CDR2 YYEKEE (reference sequence). V dropped 0 bases and J dropped 3 bases, with 6 bases sitting between them. The CDR3 region is CASSLGGHTGELFF. The CDR3 DNA reads as TGTGCCAGCAGCTTGGGCGGGCACACCGGGGAGCTGTTTTTT.

This clone was seen a few times. V usage is TRBV7-2 and J usage is TRBJ1-1; no firm D call. V gave up 5 bases and J gave up 4 bases, with 17 bases separating them. Germline CDR1 is SGHTA and CDR2 is FQGNSA. This CDR3 contains 15 residues. The CDR3 loop is CASSITRSGSTEAFF. DNA of the CDR3: TGTGCCAGCAGCATCACAAGGAGCGGGAGCACTGAAGCTTTCTTT.

The chain couples TRBV4-1 to TRBJ2-5; 7 nucleotides agree with TRBD1. Germline trimming cut 1 base from V and 0 bases from J; bases unmatched to any gene: 2. The CDR3 covers 15 residues. Germline lookup yields CDR1 MGHRA and CDR2 YSYEKL. CDR3 nucleotides: TGCGCCAGCAGCCAAGGGGACAGTTACCAAGAGACCCAGTACTTC. Its protein product is CASSQGDSYQETQYF.